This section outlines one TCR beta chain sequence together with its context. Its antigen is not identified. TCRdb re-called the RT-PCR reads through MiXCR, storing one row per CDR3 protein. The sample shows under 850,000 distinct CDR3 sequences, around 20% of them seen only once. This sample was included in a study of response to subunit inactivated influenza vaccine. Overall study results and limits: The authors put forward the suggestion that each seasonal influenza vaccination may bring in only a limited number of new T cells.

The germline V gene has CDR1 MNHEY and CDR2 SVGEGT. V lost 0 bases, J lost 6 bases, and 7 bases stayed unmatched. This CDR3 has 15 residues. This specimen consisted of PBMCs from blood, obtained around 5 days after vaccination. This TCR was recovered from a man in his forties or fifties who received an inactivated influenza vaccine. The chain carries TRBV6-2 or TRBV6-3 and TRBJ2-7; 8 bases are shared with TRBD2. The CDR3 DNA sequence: TGTGCCAGCAGTTACTCCACCGGGAGGGCCTCCGAGCAGTACTTC. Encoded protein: CASSYSTGRASEQYF.